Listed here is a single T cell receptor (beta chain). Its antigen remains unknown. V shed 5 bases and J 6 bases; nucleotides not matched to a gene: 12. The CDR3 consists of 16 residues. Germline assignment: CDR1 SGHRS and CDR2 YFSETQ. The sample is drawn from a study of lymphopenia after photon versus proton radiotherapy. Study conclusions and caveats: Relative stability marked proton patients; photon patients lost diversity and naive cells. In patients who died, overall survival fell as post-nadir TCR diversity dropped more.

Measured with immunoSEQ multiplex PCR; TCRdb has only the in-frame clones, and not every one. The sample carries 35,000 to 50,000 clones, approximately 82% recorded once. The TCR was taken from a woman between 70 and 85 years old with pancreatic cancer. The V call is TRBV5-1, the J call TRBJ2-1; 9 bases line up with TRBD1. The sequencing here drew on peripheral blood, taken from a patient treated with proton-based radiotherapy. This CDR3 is CASRVSPDRGSNEQFF. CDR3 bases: TGCGCCAGCAGGGTTTCCCCGGACAGGGGAAGCAATGAGCAGTTCTTC.